These T cell receptor beta chains were read from a single sample in a study of blood T cell repertoires in COVID-19. Here immunoSEQ multiplex PCR was the method, and the copy in TCRdb shows in-frame clones only, minus some. Here the sample spans some 200,000 clones, 85% to 90% being singletons. Source material: peripheral blood. Source of these receptors: a man at least 80 years old with acute or convalescent COVID-19. CDR3s include the opening cysteine and the closing phenylalanine or tryptophan. The D gene is left open where the match is weak. For some rows the clone size is stated as once, few or many, or as a class when expanded; others skip it.

D gene	J gene	clone size	V gene	CDR3 DNA	CDR3 protein
TRBD1	TRBJ2-7	NA	TRBV27	TGTGCCAGCAGTTTGGGGCAGGGGGTTGAGCAGTACTTC	CASSLGQGVEQYF
NA	TRBJ2-3	once	TRBV12-2	TGTGCAAGTCGCCCTCATAGCCCCTTAGCTCCAGCGGGAGGGCGGGTTGGGCAGTATTTT	CASRPHSPLAPAGGRVGQYF
TRBD1	TRBJ1-3	NA	TRBV19	TGTGCCAGTAGTCTCAGGGGGTCTGGAAACACCATATATTTT	CASSLRGSGNTIYF
NA	TRBJ2-3	NA	TRBV19	TGTGCCAGTAGTATCCACACAGATACGCAGTATTTT	CASSIHTDTQYF
TRBD2	TRBJ2-1	NA	TRBV7-8	TGTGCCAGCAGAGCTAGCGGGAGATTTAGGGACTACAATGAGCAGTTCTTC	CASRASGRFRDYNEQFF
TRBD1	TRBJ2-3	NA	TRBV28	TGTGCCAGCAGTTTCCCCCGGGACAGGGGAACAGATACGCAGTATTTT	CASSFPRDRGTDTQYF
NA	TRBJ2-7	once	TRBV3-1/TRBV3-2	TGTGCCAGCAGCCAAGATCTGGGGGCCGCAGTGTACGAGCAGTACTTC	CASSQDLGAAVYEQYF
NA	TRBJ1-4	NA	TRBV18	TGTGCCAGCTCACCGGGGAGGGAGAATGAAAAACTGTTTTTT	CASSPGRENEKLFF
TRBD2	TRBJ2-5	once	TRBV15	TGTGCCACCAGCAGAGATTGGGGAGCGGCTAGCGGGGCAGAGACCCAGTACTTC	CATSRDWGAASGAETQYF
NA	TRBJ1-1	NA	TRBV28	TGTGCCAGCAGTGGTCGGGGTGAAGCTTTCTTT	CASSGRGEAFF
NA	TRBJ2-1	NA	TRBV21-1	TGTGCCAGCAGCAAAGAGGGGTCAACGGGCGATGAGCAGTTCTTC	CASSKEGSTGDEQFF
NA	TRBJ1-5	NA	TRBV7-9	TGTGCCAGCAGCCCAGCTTCCGGGGATCAGCCCCAGCATTTT	CASSPASGDQPQHF
NA	TRBJ1-6	NA	TRBV5-1	TGCGCCAGCAGCTCGTCGGGGGGCTCCTATAATTCACCCCTCCACTTT	CASSSSGGSYNSPLHF
NA	TRBJ1-2	NA	TRBV5-1	TGCGCCAGCAGCGCGGACAGTCGGGGCTACACCTTC	CASSADSRGYTF
TRBD2	TRBJ2-1	NA	TRBV5-8	TGTGCCAGCAGTCAGGCGGGACTAGGTTCAAATGAGCAGTTCTTC	CASSQAGLGSNEQFF
TRBD1	TRBJ2-4	once	TRBV18	TGTGCCAGCTCAATCCAGGGGGACATTCAGTACTTC	CASSIQGDIQYF
NA	TRBJ1-2	NA	TRBV20-1	TGCAGTGCTAGTGCCTGGGGGGGAGGAGGCTATGGCTACACCTTC	CSASAWGGGGYGYTF
NA	TRBJ2-1	NA	TRBV10-3	TGTGCCATCAGTGATGTGGGCAGGGTCAAATACAATGAGCAGTTCTTC	CAISDVGRVKYNEQFF
NA	TRBJ2-3	NA	TRBV24-1	TGTGCCACCAGTGACCCTAGGCCGGACTCAGATACGCAGTATTTT	CATSDPRPDSDTQYF
NA	TRBJ2-1	NA	TRBV7-9	TGTGCCAGCAGCTTAGCGACAGTTTACAATGAGCAGTTCTTC	CASSLATVYNEQFF
NA	TRBJ2-5	NA	TRBV27	TGTGCCAGCAGACCCAGGGGAGGGTGGGAGACCCAGTACTTC	CASRPRGGWETQYF
NA	TRBJ1-1	NA	TRBV6-6	TGTGCCAGCAGTTACGCCGGGGAACCTGAAGCTTTCTTT	CASSYAGEPEAFF
TRBD1	TRBJ1-2	NA	TRBV4-2	TGTGCCAGCAGCCATCGGACAGGGCCTTCTTCTAACTATGGCTACACCTTC	CASSHRTGPSSNYGYTF
TRBD1	TRBJ1-4	NA	TRBV7-9	TGTGCCAGCAGCCCACAGGGGACAACTAATGAAAAACTGTTTTTT	CASSPQGTTNEKLFF
NA	TRBJ2-3	once	TRBV7-3	TGTGCCAGCAGCCTTGAGACTAGTCCGATCACAGATACGCAGTATTTT	CASSLETSPITDTQYF
NA	TRBJ1-5	once	TRBV7-6	TGTGCCAGCAGTACTGGACATGGGCCCCAGCATTTT	CASSTGHGPQHF
NA	TRBJ1-5	few	TRBV9	TGTGCCAGCAGCGTAGGGGGTGGGGCCCATCAGCCCCAGCATTTT	CASSVGGGAHQPQHF
NA	TRBJ2-7	NA	TRBV28	TGTGCCAGCAGTTTTCCAGGAAGATCCTACGAGCAGTACTTC	CASSFPGRSYEQYF
NA	TRBJ2-7	NA	TRBV11-3	TGTGCCAGCAGCCCCAACAACTACGAGCAGTACTTC	CASSPNNYEQYF
TRBD2	TRBJ2-3	NA	TRBV5-1	TGCGCCAGCAGCGTCCACCTAGCGGGAGGGCCCGATACGCAGTATTTT	CASSVHLAGGPDTQYF
NA	TRBJ1-5	NA	TRBV28	TGTGCCAGCAGTTTCAGGGTGGCCACTCAGCCCCAGCATTTT	CASSFRVATQPQHF
TRBD2	TRBJ2-1	few	TRBV27	TGTGCCAGCATATCGCTGACTAGCGGGAGAGTCAATGAGCAGTTCTTC	CASISLTSGRVNEQFF
TRBD2	TRBJ2-1	NA	TRBV24-1	TGTGCCACCAGTGACGTGACTAGCGGGAGGGCCGACAATGAGCAGTTCTTC	CATSDVTSGRADNEQFF
NA	TRBJ1-6	NA	TRBV28	TGTGCCAGCAGTTTCGATCTGGCTCTTAATTCACCCCTCCACTTT	CASSFDLALNSPLHF
TRBD2	TRBJ2-1	NA	TRBV19	TGTGCCAGTAGTCCAGCGGGAATTAACTCCTACAATGAGCAGTTCTTC	CASSPAGINSYNEQFF